This T cell receptor (beta chain) was sequenced in a study of somatic mutations in cytotoxic T cells in rheumatoid arthritis (dated by TCRdb to 2017 to 2019). In the study overall: A FACSAria II or Sony SH800 was used to flow-sort some V beta antibody-stained T-cell populations at nearly 100% purity, and TCRB sequencing was also done on sorted V beta1+ cells. The study asked whether expanded CD8+ T-cell clones in newly diagnosed, untreated rheumatoid arthritis carry somatic mutations, and used TCRB deep sequencing to characterize clonality. For 65 to 80 rheumatoid arthritis patients and approximately 20 healthy controls, TCRB deep sequencing was carried out. The median ages of the patient and control groups were essentially identical.

The immunoSEQ assay was applied to genomic DNA for TCRB CDR3 sequencing. As for the original processing: Analyses were restricted to productive TCRB rearrangements. Clonality was calculated as a Shannon entropy-based productive clonality index, and a clone was defined by a unique TCRB CDR3 sequence. To calculate repertoire overlap between two samples, the template counts of each clone were considered relative to each sample's total templates. A correlation with a Spearman r of roughly 0.6 was found between V-gene usage by flow cytometry and V-gene usage by TCRB sequencing. Here the immuneACCESS table is served through TCRdb, limited to in-frame sequences with V and J called. Missing clones are a known gap in these copies; in checked studies unresolved V genes cover under half, and the rest lacks a known reason. That table supplies the V and J calls and clone size; D and trimming were determined from the DNA. This sample lists 6,000 to 7,000 clones; approximately 77% were detected once. 30% to 45% of the sample is taken by the ten largest.

Results the study describes overall, beyond this receptor: The antigen targets of the expanded CD8+ clones were unknown, and absence from virus-specific databases did not rule out viral specificity. Rheumatoid arthritis patients and age-matched healthy controls did not significantly differ in CD8+ T-cell clonality. No adjustment for multiple comparisons was made for the slight TRBV07 underrepresentation in patients. Several identical CD8+ TCRB sequences were found in both blood and synovial fluid, and in about an eighth of the 65 patients the largest CD8+ clone exceeded 20% of CD8+ cells. Healthy controls showed no age-related increase in CD8+ clonality, whereas patients did (Spearman r ≈ 0.49).

The CDR3, from cysteine to phenylalanine, totals 15 residues. Just CDR3 DNA is preserved here, 45 bases in frame from base 1. CDR1 and CDR2, per the germline V gene, are SGHTA and FQGTGA. Here V drops 3 bases and J drops 1 base, and the junction holds 4 bases not matched to any gene. The 20 or so healthy controls were blood donors whose buffy coats were used; they had a median age of approximately 58 years (range about 21-70), and 45% to 70% were female. Flow cytometry confirmed the purity of CD4+ and CD8+ cells that had been isolated by positive magnetic bead selection on an AutoMACS. Ficoll-Paque PLUS density gradient separation was used to isolate peripheral blood mononuclear cells. DNA was extracted from CD4-enriched, CD8-enriched or PBMC samples with Nucleospin Tissue or Tissue XS kits and quantified with a Qubit 2.0 fluorometer. On this clone: The antigen this receptor binds is unknown. No base qualities exist here, and no much larger clone lies one base off it.

This receptor was obtained from an older woman in good health. The sequence is built from TRBV7-3 and TRBJ2-3, and 7 junction bases match TRBD2. Sequencing was carried out using CD8+ T cells sorted from blood. The sequence in DNA is TGTGCCAGCAGCTTTGACAGCGGGGGCACAGATACGCAGTATTTT. Translated, it reads CASSFDSGGTDTQYF.